The 18 T cell receptor beta chains below come from one sample, sequenced in a study of T cell changes during pregnancy in multiple sclerosis. Data came from immunoSEQ multiplex PCR; TCRdb stores just in-frame clones and leaves some out. The data hold around 45,000 clones, with 75% to 95% observed a single time. Sequences were derived from CD4+ T cells from peripheral blood mononuclear cells, sampled in the second trimester of pregnancy. All receptors derive from a female donor in good health, enrolled as a control in a pregnancy study.

This chain connects TRBV6-6 to TRBJ2-5; 8 bases align to TRBD1. The DNA end favors TRBJ2-7, so the J call may be wrong. Looked up from germline, CDR1 is MNHNY and CDR2 is SVGAGI (reference sequence). This CDR3 contains 15 residues. This CDR3 reads CASSIDRDRIYEQYF. The CDR3 DNA follows: TGTGCCAGCAGTATTGACCGGGACAGGATCTACGAGCAGTACTTC.

The chain is built from TRBV7-2 and TRBJ1-1, with no clear D. The CDR3 totals 18 residues. The V gene's germline CDR1 is SGHTA and CDR2 FQGNSA. The V gene lost 5 bases and the J gene lost 1 base, with 23 bases spanning the gap. The DNA for the CDR3 is TGTGCCAGCAGCCCTAAAGTCGGGAGCCCGGCTAAGAACACTGAAGCTTTCTTT. Protein product: CASSPKVGSPAKNTEAFF.

V is TRBV7-2 and J is TRBJ1-5, with 12 positions matching TRBD1. The V gene end was trimmed by 0 bases and the J gene end by 5 bases; junction bases not matched to a gene: 2. Germline values: CDR1 SGHTA, CDR2 FQGNSA. This CDR3 has 16 residues. The CDR3 DNA follows: TGTGCCAGCAGCTTAGCCGGGACAGGGGGCGATCAGCCCCAGCATTTT. Its protein product is CASSLAGTGGDQPQHF.

The count of this clone is one. This chain connects TRBV5-6 to TRBJ1-4, with D possibly matching TRBD1 (6 bases). The V end lost 0 bases, the J end lost 4 bases, and 13 bases lay between the germline ends. The CDR3 extends over 16 amino acids. From germline, CDR1 is SGHDT and CDR2 YYEEEE. The CDR3 sequence is CASSLARGGRNEKLFF. The CDR3 DNA follows: TGTGCCAGCAGCTTGGCACGGGGGGGCCGTAATGAAAAACTGTTTTTT.

The CDR3 DNA sequence: TGTGCCAGCAGCCTTGCGGGGTGGTACAATGAGCAGTTCTTC. The encoded protein is CASSLAGWYNEQFF. The V and J genes are TRBV14 and TRBJ2-1, with TRBD2 as a possible D gene (6 bases). The CDR3 is made up of 14 amino acids. V shed 4 bases and J shed 4 bases, with 11 bases lying between them. Looked up from germline, CDR1 is SGHDN and CDR2 is FVKESK. The complete variable domain, with remaining parts taken from reference TRBV14 and TRBJ2-1, reads EAGVTQFPSHSVIEKGQTVTLRCDPISGHDNLYWYRRVMGKEIKFLLHFVKESKQDESGMPNNRFLAERTGGTYSTLKVQPAELEDSGVYFCASSLAGWYNEQFFGPGTRLTVL.

This chain connects TRBV7-2 to TRBJ2-7; TRBD2 matches 10 bases. The CDR3 has 16 residues. V shed 2 bases and J 2 bases; nucleotides not matched to a gene: 6. Germline V gives CDR1 SGHTA, CDR2 FQGNSA. CDR3 sequence: CASSLRSGGGTYEQYF. The CDR3 DNA is TGTGCCAGCAGCTTACGGAGCGGGGGGGGAACCTACGAGCAGTACTTC.

The chain carries TRBV7-9 and TRBJ2-7; possibly TRBD2 for D (5 bases). The CDR3 is 16 amino acids. Germline V gene data show CDR1 as SEHNR and CDR2 as FQNEAQ (reference sequence). The germline V and J ends were trimmed by 1 base and 2 bases, with 15 bases remaining between them. The CDR3 sequence: CASSLVEGLTPYEQYF. The CDR3 DNA sequence: TGTGCCAGCAGCTTAGTAGAGGGTCTTACCCCCTACGAGCAGTACTTC.

V is TRBV5-1 and J is TRBJ2-7; 10 nucleotides line up with TRBD1. V gave up 2 bases and J gave up 7 bases; unmatched junction bases: 6. This CDR3 is 14 amino acids long. In germline, CDR1 is SGHRS, CDR2 YFSETQ. In DNA form, the CDR3 reads TGCGCCAGCAGCTTTCTCGGGACAGGGGAGGAGCAGTACTTC. Its translation is CASSFLGTGEEQYF.

The CDR3 is CAWSHRTSGSLETQYF. The CDR3 bases are TGTGCCTGGAGCCACCGGACTAGCGGGAGTTTGGAGACCCAGTACTTC. V and J are TRBV30 and TRBJ2-5; 13 nucleotides match TRBD2. Trimming cost V 3 bases and J 5 bases; bases outside gene matches: 9. Germline values: CDR1 GTSNPN, CDR2 SVGIG (reference sequence). CDR3 length: 16 residues.

This clone came up a few times. The genes are TRBV11-2 and TRBJ2-7; 12 nucleotides line up with TRBD2. Germline V gene sequence: CDR1 SGHAT, CDR2 FQNNGV. The ends lost 6 bases at V and 4 bases at J; junction bases unmatched: 7. This CDR3 is 15 amino acids long. In nucleotides, the CDR3 is TGTGCCAGCAGTACGACTAGCGGGAGTGTTTACGAGCAGTACTTC. This sequence encodes CASSTTSGSVYEQYF. The variable domain in full, with the rest retrieved from reference TRBV11-2 and TRBJ2-7, is EAGVAQSPRYKIIEKRQSVAFWCNPISGHATLYWYQQILGQGPKLLIQFQNNGVVDDSQLPKDRFSAERLKGVDSTLKIQPAKLEDSAVYLCASSTTSGSVYEQYFGPGTRLTVT.

The gene calls are TRBV5-6 and TRBJ2-2; the D gene is possibly TRBD2 (5 bases). Deletions cut 4 bases from V and 4 bases from J, with 14 bases between. Germline V CDR1 and CDR2: SGHDT, YYEEEE. The CDR3 totals 15 residues. CDR3 sequence reads: CASSPPPAVTGELFF. The CDR3 region has the DNA TGTGCCAGCAGCCCTCCCCCAGCGGTCACCGGGGAGCTGTTTTTT.

The chain employs TRBV15 and TRBJ1-1; 7 nucleotides line up with TRBD1. The CDR3 contains 14 residues. Germline CDR1 reads LNHNV; CDR2 reads YYDKDF (reference sequence). V gave up 1 base and J gave up 1 base; unmatched junction bases: 0. The CDR3 DNA is TGTGCCACCAGCAGAGCAGGGGGGAACACTGAAGCTTTCTTT. As protein: CATSRAGGNTEAFF.

Here the CDR3 reads CASSVSPSAGEQFF. The CDR3 DNA follows: TGTGCCAGCAGCGTCTCTCCCTCTGCGGGGGAGCAGTTCTTC. The chain uses TRBV9 and TRBJ2-1, with D possibly matching TRBD2 (6 bases). Per germline, CDR1 SGDLS and CDR2 YYNGEE. The CDR3 consists of 14 residues. V lost 2 bases, J lost 10 bases, and 16 bases lay in between.

This rearrangement joins TRBV6-1 to TRBJ1-2, with a weak D call TRBD1 (5 bases). The CDR3 loop spans 15 amino acids. V lost 0 bases, J lost 7 bases, and 15 bases lay in between. Germline V CDR1 and CDR2: MNHNS, SASEGT. The CDR3, as DNA: TGTGCCAGCAGTGAAGCGCTTAGGGGCCTGGGTGGCTACACCTTC. Protein: CASSEALRGLGGYTF.

This chain connects TRBV6-6 to TRBJ1-5; no clear D. The CDR3 sequence is 15 residues long. Germline CDR1 and CDR2: MNHNY and SVGAGI (reference sequence). The V and J ends lost 2 bases and 0 bases respectively, with 8 bases between them. CDR3 bases: TGTGCCAGCAGTTACCGCCGGGATAGCAATCAGCCCCAGCATTTT. Translated: CASSYRRDSNQPQHF.

J is TRBJ1-1 and V is TRBV7-9, with a weak D call TRBD1 (5 bases). Germline V gene data show CDR1 as SEHNR and CDR2 as FQNEAQ (reference sequence). V gave up 9 bases and J gave up 7 bases, with 18 bases separating them. CDR3 size: 13 residues. The CDR3 here is CASPSRGGSEAFF. The CDR3, as DNA: TGTGCCAGTCCCTCTCGGGGCGGGAGTGAAGCTTTCTTT. The variable domain in full, with the rest retrieved from reference TRBV7-9 and TRBJ1-1, is DTGVSQNPRHKITKRGQNVTFRCDPISEHNRLYWYRQTLGQGPEFLTYFQNEAQLEKSRLLSDRFSAERPKGSFSTLEIQRTEQGDSAMYLCASPSRGGSEAFFGQGTRLTVV.

The chain recombines TRBV5-8 with TRBJ1-2, with D maybe TRBD1 (6 bases). Trimming stripped 7 bases from V and 1 base from J, with 17 bases between. The CDR3 spans 15 residues. Germline V gives CDR1 SGHTS, CDR2 YDEGEE. CDR3 sequence: CASGKRTDFNYGYTF. In DNA, the CDR3 is TGTGCCAGCGGGAAGAGGACAGATTTTAACTATGGCTACACCTTC.

CDR3 nucleotide sequence: TGTGCTAGTGGTTTGGTATCCGGGGATGGCTACACCTTC. Its translation is CASGLVSGDGYTF. This chain links TRBV12-5 with TRBJ1-2, with D hard to call. The CDR3 is made up of 13 amino acids. V lost 0 bases to trimming and J lost 6 bases, with 8 bases between them. Germline CDR1 LGHNT, CDR2 FRNRAP.